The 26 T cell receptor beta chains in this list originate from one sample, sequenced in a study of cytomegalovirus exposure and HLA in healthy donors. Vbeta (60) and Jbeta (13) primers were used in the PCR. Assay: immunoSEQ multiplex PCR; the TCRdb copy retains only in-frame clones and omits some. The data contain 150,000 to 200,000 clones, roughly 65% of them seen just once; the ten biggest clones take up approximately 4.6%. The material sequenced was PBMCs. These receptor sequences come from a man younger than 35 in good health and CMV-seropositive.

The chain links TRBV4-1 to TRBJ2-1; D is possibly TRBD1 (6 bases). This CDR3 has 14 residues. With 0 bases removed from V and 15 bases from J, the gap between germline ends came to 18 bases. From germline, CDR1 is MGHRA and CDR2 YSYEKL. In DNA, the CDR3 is TGCGCCAGCAGCCAAGAGGCAGGGGCAGACCGCCGGTTCTTC. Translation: CASSQEAGADRRFF.

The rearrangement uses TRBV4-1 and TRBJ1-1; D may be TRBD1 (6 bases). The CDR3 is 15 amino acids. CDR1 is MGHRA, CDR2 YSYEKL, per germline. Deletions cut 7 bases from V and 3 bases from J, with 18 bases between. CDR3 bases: TGCGCCAGCAACGCCAGGGGAGGGGTCCACACTGAAGCTTTCTTT. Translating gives CASNARGGVHTEAFF.

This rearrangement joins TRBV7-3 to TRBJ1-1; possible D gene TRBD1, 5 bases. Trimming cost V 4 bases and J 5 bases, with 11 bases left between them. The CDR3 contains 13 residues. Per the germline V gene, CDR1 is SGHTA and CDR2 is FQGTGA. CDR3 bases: TGTGCCAGCAGCTCCGACAGATTGACTGAAGCTTTCTTT. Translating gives CASSSDRLTEAFF. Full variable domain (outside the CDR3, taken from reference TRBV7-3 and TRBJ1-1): GAGVSQTPSNKVTEKGKYVELRCDPISGHTALYWYRQSLGQGPEFLIYFQGTGAADDSGLPNDRFFAVRPEGSVSTLKIQRTERGDSAVYLCASSSDRLTEAFFGQGTRLTVV.

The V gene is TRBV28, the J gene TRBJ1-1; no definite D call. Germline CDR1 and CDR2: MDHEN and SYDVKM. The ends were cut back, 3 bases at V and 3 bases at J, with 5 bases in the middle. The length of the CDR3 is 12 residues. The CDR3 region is CASSFLYTEAFF. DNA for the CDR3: TGTGCCAGCAGTTTCCTTTACACTGAAGCTTTCTTT.

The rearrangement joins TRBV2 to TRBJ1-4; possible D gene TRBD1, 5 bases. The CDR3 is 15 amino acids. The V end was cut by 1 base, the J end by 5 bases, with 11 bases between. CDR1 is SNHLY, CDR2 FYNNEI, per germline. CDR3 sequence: CASSEGGQKNEKLFF. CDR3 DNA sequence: TGTGCCAGCAGTGAAGGGGGCCAGAAAAATGAAAAACTGTTTTTT.

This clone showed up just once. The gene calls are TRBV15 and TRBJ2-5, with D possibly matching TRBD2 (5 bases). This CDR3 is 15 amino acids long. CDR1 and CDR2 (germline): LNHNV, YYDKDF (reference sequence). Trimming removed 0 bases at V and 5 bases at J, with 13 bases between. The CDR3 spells CATSRDKRVWETQYF. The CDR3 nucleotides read TGTGCCACCAGCAGAGATAAGAGGGTTTGGGAGACCCAGTACTTC.

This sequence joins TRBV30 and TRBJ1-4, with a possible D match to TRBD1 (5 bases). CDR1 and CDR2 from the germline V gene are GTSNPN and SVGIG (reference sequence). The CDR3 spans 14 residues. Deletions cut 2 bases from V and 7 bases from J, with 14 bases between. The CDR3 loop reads CAWSPLGGVEKLFF. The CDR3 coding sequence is TGTGCCTGGAGTCCCCTGGGAGGGGTTGAAAAACTGTTTTTT.

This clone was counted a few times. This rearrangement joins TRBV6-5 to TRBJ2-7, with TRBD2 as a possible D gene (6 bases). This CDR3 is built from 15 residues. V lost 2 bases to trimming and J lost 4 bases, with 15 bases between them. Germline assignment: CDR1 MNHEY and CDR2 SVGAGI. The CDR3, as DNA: TGTGCCAGCAGTTACGGGTCCGGGAGTTTTTACGAGCAGTACGTC. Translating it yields CASSYGSGSFYEQYV.

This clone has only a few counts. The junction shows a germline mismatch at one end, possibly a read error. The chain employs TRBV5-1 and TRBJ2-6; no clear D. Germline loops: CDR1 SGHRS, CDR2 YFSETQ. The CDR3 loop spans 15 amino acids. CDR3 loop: CASSLAGSEANVLTF. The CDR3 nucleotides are TGCGCCAGCAGCTTGGCTGGCTCTGAGGCCAACGTCCTGACTTTC.

The CDR3 region has the DNA TGCAGCGTTGGGCTAGCGGGAGGGCCATGGGATACGCAGTATTTT. Encoded protein: CSVGLAGGPWDTQYF. The V and J genes are TRBV29-1 and TRBJ2-3; 12 nucleotides align to TRBD2. The CDR3 totals 15 residues. Unmatched junction bases numbered 8, after V lost 4 bases and J lost 6 bases. CDR1 SQVTM and CDR2 ANQGSEA come from the germline V gene.

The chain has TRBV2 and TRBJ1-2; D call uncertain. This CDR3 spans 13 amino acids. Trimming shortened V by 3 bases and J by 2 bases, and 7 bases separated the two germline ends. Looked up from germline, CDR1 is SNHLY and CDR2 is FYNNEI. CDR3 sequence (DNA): TGTGCCAGCAGTGATCCGGGGAACTATGGCTACACCTTC. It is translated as CASSDPGNYGYTF.

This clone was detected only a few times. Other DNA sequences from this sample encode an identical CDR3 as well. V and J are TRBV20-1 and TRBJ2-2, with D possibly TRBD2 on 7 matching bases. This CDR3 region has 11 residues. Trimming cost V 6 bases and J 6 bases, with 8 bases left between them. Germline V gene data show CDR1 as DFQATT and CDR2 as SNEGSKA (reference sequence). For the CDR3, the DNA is TGCAGTGCGCGGGGGCCCGGGGAGCTGTTTTTT. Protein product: CSARGPGELFF.

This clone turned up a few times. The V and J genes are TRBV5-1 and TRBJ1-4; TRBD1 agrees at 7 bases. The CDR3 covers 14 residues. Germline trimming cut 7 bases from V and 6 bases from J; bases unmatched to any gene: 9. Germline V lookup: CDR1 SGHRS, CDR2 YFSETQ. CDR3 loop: CASGPGTDHEKLFF. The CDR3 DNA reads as TGCGCCAGCGGTCCCGGGACAGATCATGAAAAACTGTTTTTT.

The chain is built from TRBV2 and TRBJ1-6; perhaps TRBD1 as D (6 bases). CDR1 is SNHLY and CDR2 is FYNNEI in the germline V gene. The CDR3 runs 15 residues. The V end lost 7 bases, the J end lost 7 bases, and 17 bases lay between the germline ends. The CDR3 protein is CASTGQSTGNSPLHF. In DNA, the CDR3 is TGTGCCAGCACCGGACAGTCAACCGGGAATTCACCCCTCCACTTT.

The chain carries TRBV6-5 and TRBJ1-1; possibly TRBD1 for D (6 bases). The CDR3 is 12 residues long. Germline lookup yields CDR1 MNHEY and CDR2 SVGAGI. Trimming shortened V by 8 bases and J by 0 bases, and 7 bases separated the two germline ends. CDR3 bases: TGTGCCAGCGGGGGCTTGAACACTGAAGCTTTCTTT. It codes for CASGGLNTEAFF.

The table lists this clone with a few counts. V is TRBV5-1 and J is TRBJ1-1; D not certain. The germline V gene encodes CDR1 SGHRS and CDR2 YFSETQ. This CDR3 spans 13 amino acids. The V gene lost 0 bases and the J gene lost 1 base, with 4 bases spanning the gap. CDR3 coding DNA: TGCGCCAGCAGCTTGGGAGCGAACACTGAAGCTTTCTTT. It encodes CASSLGANTEAFF.

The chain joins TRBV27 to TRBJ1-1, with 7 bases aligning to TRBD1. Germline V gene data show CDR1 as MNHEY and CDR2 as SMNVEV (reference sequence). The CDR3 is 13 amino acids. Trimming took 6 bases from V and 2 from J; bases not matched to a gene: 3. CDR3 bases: TGTGCCAGCAGAAACAGGGGTAACACTGAAGCTTTCTTT. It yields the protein CASRNRGNTEAFF.

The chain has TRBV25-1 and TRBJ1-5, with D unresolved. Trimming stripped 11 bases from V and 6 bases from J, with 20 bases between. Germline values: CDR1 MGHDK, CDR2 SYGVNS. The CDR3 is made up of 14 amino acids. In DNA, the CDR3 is TGTGCCGCGGGCCCCTCTTCCCTTAGTCAGCCCCAGCATTTT. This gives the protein CAAGPSSLSQPQHF. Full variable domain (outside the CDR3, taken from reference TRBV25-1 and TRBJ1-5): EADIYQTPRYLVIGTGKKITLECSQTMGHDKMYWYQQDPGMELHLIHYSYGVNSTEKGDLSSESTVSRIRTEHFPLTLESARPSHTSQYLCAAGPSSLSQPQHFGDGTRLSIL.

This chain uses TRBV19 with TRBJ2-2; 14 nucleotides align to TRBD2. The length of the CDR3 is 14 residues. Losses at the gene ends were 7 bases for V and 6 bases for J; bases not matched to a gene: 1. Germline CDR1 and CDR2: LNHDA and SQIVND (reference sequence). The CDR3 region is CASMTSGGAGELFF. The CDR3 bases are TGTGCCAGTATGACTAGCGGGGGGGCCGGGGAGCTGTTTTTT.

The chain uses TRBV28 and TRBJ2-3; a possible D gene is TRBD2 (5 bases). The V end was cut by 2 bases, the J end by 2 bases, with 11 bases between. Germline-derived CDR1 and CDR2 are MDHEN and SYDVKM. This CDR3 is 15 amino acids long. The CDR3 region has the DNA TGTGCCAGCAGTTTAGGGAGTTCTCCCACAGATACGCAGTATTTT. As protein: CASSLGSSPTDTQYF. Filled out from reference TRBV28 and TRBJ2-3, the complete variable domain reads DVKVTQSSRYLVKRTGEKVFLECVQDMDHENMFWYRQDPGLGLRLIYFSYDVKMKEKGDIPEGYSVSREKKERFSLILESASTNQTSMYLCASSLGSSPTDTQYFGPGTRLTVL.

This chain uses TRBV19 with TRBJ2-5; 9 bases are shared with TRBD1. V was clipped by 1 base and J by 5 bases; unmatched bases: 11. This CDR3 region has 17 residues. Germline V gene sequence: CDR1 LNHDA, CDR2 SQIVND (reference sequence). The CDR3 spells CASSIAVPGTGSETQYF. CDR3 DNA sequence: TGTGCCAGTAGTATAGCCGTCCCCGGGACAGGGAGTGAGACCCAGTACTTC.

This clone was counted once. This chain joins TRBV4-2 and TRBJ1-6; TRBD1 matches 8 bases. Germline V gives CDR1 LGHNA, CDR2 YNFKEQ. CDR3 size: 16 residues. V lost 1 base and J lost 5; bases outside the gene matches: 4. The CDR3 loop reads CASSQGTGSNNSPLHF. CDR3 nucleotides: TGTGCCAGCAGCCAAGGGACAGGGAGTAATAATTCACCCCTCCACTTT.

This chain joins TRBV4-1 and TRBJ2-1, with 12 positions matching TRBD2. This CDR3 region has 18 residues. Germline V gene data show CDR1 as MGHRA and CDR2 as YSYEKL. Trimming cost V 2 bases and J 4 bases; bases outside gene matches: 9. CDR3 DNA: TGCGCCAGCAGCCAAAAGGGGACTAGCGGGCCTTTTTACAATGAGCAGTTCTTC. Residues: CASSQKGTSGPFYNEQFF.

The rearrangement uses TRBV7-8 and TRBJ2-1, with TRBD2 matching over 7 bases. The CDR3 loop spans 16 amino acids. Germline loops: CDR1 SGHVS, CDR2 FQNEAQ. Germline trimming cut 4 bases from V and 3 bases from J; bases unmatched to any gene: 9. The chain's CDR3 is CASSSKRGLYYNEQFF. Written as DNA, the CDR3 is TGTGCCAGCAGCTCTAAGCGGGGTTTGTACTACAATGAGCAGTTCTTC.

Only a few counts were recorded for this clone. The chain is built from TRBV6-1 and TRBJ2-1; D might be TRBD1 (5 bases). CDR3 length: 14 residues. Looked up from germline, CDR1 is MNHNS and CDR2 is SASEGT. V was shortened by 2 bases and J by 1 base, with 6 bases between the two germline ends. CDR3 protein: CASSERGSYNEQFF. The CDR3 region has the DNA TGTGCCAGCAGTGAAAGGGGATCCTACAATGAGCAGTTCTTC.

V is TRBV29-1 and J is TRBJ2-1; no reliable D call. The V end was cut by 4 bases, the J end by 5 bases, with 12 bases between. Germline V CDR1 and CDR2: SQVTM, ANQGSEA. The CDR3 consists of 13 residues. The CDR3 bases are TGCAGCGTTGTATTGCGGTTGGACAATGAGCAGTTCTTC. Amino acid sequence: CSVVLRLDNEQFF.